The clone carrying this T cell receptor beta chain was picked up a small number of times. Its antigen is not known. Trimming at V came to 3 bases and at J to 7 bases, leaving 8 bases not matched to a gene. This CDR3 region has 16 residues. Germline values: CDR1 MDHEN, CDR2 SYDVKM. This sample is drawn from a study of T cell repertoires in cytomegalovirus infection. TCRdb redid the calling of the reads with MiXCR, one entry per CDR3 protein. The sample has under 350,000 distinct CDR3 sequences; under 25% are singletons. The TCR was taken from a human donor in good health (CMV status not recorded). Some clones in this sample may be carry-over from other donors' samples. The rearrangement joins TRBV28 to TRBJ2-2; 10 bases line up with TRBD2. The sequences come from cultured PBMCs, collected from culture after CMV antigen stimulation. The CDR3 spells CASSLLLAGLIGELFF. The CDR3 DNA sequence: TGTGCCAGCAGTTTGCTACTAGCGGGACTAATCGGGGAGCTGTTTTTT. Filled out from reference TRBV28 and TRBJ2-2, the complete variable domain reads DVKVTQSSRYLVKRTGEKVFLECVQDMDHENMFWYRQDPGLGLRLIYFSYDVKMKEKGDIPEGYSVSREKKERFSLILESASTNQTSMYLCASSLLLAGLIGELFFGEGSRLTVL.